Detailed here is one T cell receptor beta chain. The data were obtained in a study of blood T cell repertoires in COVID-19. Overall study context: The samples span acute and convalescent COVID-19 from the United States, Italy and Spain. Sources were T cells, B-cell-depleted T cells, or PBMCs; the material itself was cDNA or gDNA.

This CDR3 has 17 amino acids. Germline CDR1 reads MGHRA; CDR2 reads YSYEKL. V lost 0 bases, J lost 4 bases, and 16 bases lay in between. Authors' processing steps: Amplification of reference gene primers provided the estimated nucleated cell counts. Only in-frame clones appear in the TCRdb table, and some are missing; sequencing was by immunoSEQ multiplex PCR. V and J calls and clone size are copied from that table; D and trimming were computed from the DNA. Among about 75,000 clones listed, over 80% were seen once. What was sequenced was peripheral blood. The chain couples TRBV4-1 to TRBJ1-5; possible D gene TRBD1, 5 bases. This receptor was taken from a woman aged 50 to 60 with acute or convalescent COVID-19. CDR3 sequence: CASSQERQNGGNQPQHF. The CDR3, as DNA: TGCGCCAGCAGCCAAGAAAGACAGAACGGGGGTAATCAGCCCCAGCATTTT.